A single sample is the source of the 2 T cell receptor beta chains below, sequenced in a study of blood T cells in healthy people across ages. A J-beta primer mix and a sample-barcoded 5' primer were used in a second PCR of about 7 to 11 cycles. TCRdb re-called the 5' RACE reads with MiXCR, one entry per CDR3 protein. The sample shows 550,000 to 700,000 distinct CDR3 sequences, approximately 30% of them seen only once. The sequenced sample consisted of blood. The receptors originated from a woman in her seventies in good health.

This clonotype came up a few times. The V gene is TRBV20-1, the J gene TRBJ2-5; 9 bases are a match to TRBD1. The J call may be faulty, since TRBJ2-1 better matches the DNA end. CDR1 DFQATT and CDR2 SNEGSKA come from the germline V gene (reference sequence). This CDR3 has 17 amino acids. CDR3 residues: CSARDISRDRVYNEQFF. The CDR3 nucleotides are TGCAGTGCTAGAGATATCAGTAGGGACAGGGTTTACAATGAGCAGTTCTTC.

The chain links TRBV11-2 to TRBJ2-5; TRBD2 is a possible D gene (5 bases). The J call is in doubt because the DNA end fits TRBJ2-1 better. The germline V gene encodes CDR1 SGHAT and CDR2 FQNNGV. The CDR3 contains 13 residues. CDR3 in amino acids: CASSDRGLGMQFF. The CDR3 DNA is TGTGCCAGCAGCGACCGAGGGTTAGGAATGCAGTTCTTC.